The source of this T cell receptor beta chain is a study of blood T cell repertoires in COVID-19 (dated by TCRdb to the early 2020s). With respect to the entire study: Samples from collaborators originated in the United States, Italy and Spain and spanned both the acute and convalescent phases of COVID-19. The samples were drawn from the first 160 participants of the ongoing ImmuneRACE study and from roughly 1,300 subjects provided by 6 global collaborators. The repertoires were released in a freely available public database meant as a resource for research on the immune response to SARS-CoV-2. The material from the prospective study consisted of cDNA or gDNA derived from T cells, B-cell-depleted T cells, or PBMCs. Subjects who had been exposed to COVID-19, were actively infected with it, or had recovered from it provided the deeply sampled blood TCRbeta repertoires that made up the dataset. HLA class I and class II types, where available, came from metadata supplied by the sample provider rather than from assay-based typing. The sample metadata nearly always contained a de-identified subject ID, COVID-19 status, age in years and sex. Beyond this particular receptor, the publication reports: How much clinical and demographic metadata was included differed by source and by participant, and the metadata was provided uncurated.

About this clone itself: Its antigen specificity is not known. Within one base of it there is no much larger clone, and no base qualities were kept.

The collaborating institutions used their own protocols to collect whole blood in K2EDTA tubes. For TCRbeta analysis, collaborators shipped samples as frozen whole blood, isolated PBMCs, or DNA extracted from either of those sample types. At the junction V is shortened by 6 bases and J by 2 bases; bases outside the gene matches: 3. Taken from cysteine to phenylalanine, the CDR3 has 13 residues. The sequence is cut down to CDR3 DNA, 39 bases in frame from base 1. As encoded in the germline V gene, CDR1 is MNHEY while CDR2 is SVGAGI. TCRbeta CDR3 regions were amplified from genomic DNA using the immunoSEQ Assay, a bias-controlled multiplex PCR. The study's processing was this. Within the assay, amplification of reference gene primers was used to estimate how many nucleated cells each sample contained. Sequence reads were collapsed and filtered to measure the absolute abundance of every unique TCRbeta CDR3 rearrangement. For each sample, productive Simpson clonality was calculated as the square root of Simpson's diversity index across productive rearrangements. The immuneACCESS repertoire file appears here via TCRdb, limited to in-frame rearrangements. These files lack a portion of the clones; in checked studies, under half of the deficit traces to unresolved V genes, and the cause of the others is not known. Clonal size and the V and J genes are those of that table, whereas D and trimming came from the DNA. This sample has approximately 52,000 clones in its table, and 86% of those were observed once. Approximately 15% of the sample is held by the ten biggest clonotypes.

Sequencing was performed on peripheral blood. The V and J genes are TRBV6-5 and TRBJ1-2, with 7 middle bases fitting TRBD1. The receptor was derived from a man aged 65 to 85 with acute or convalescent COVID-19. CDR3 loop: CASRPGGNYGYTF. The DNA sequence is given as TGTGCCAGCAGACCAGGGGGAAACTATGGCTACACCTTC.